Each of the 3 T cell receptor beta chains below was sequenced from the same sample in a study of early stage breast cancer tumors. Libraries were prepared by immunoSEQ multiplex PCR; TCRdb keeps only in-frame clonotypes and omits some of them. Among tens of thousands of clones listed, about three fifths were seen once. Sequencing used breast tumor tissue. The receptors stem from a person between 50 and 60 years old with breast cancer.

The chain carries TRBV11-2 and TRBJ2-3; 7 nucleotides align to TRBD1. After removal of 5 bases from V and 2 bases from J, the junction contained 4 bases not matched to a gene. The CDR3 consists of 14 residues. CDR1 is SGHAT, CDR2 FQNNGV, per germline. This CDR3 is CASSRGQFTDTQYF. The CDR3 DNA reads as TGTGCCAGCAGCCGGGGACAGTTCACAGATACGCAGTATTTT.

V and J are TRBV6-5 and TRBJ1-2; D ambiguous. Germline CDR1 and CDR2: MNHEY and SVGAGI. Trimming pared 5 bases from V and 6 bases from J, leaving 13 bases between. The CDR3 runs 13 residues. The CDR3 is CASSLLGRDGYTF. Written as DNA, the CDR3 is TGTGCCAGCAGTCTCCTCGGAAGGGATGGCTACACCTTC.

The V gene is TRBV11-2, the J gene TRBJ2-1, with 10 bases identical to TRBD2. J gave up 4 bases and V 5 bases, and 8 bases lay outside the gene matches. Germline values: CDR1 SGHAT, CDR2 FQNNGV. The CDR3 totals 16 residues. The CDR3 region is CASSGASGRPYNEQFF. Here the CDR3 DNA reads TGTGCCAGCAGCGGAGCTAGCGGGAGACCGTACAATGAGCAGTTCTTC.